Below, 15 T cell receptor beta chains from the same sample are listed, as sequenced in a study of blood T cells in healthy people across ages. Sample-barcoded 5' priming and a J-beta primer mix drove a second PCR of about 6 to 12 cycles. TCRdb independently ran MiXCR on the 5' RACE reads; one entry per CDR3 protein. The data show approximately 580,000 distinct CDR3 sequences, approximately 25% seen once. This sample also belongs to another study, concerning T cells of mothers and their children.

The sequenced material came from blood. The receptors were sampled from a boy aged 5-17 years in good health.

This clonotype was counted a few times. The chain is built from TRBV9 and TRBJ1-2; 8 nucleotides align to TRBD1. The junction had 8 bases not matched to a gene; V was cut back by 0 bases and J by 1 base. The germline CDR1 and CDR2 sequences are SGDLS and YYNGEE. The CDR3 sequence is 17 residues long. The CDR3 sequence: CASSVVGQGTFNYGYTF. In DNA form, the CDR3 reads TGTGCCAGCAGCGTAGTCGGACAGGGAACCTTTAACTATGGCTACACCTTC.

The sample holds a few counts of this clonotype. This chain links TRBV7-8 with TRBJ1-5, with D possibly matching TRBD1 (5 bases). V lost 3 bases and J lost 2, with 11 bases in between. This CDR3 spans 15 amino acids. Germline V CDR1 and CDR2: SGHVS, FQNEAQ. The DNA of the CDR3 is TGTGCCAGCAGCTTGGGGGGTTTTCGCAATCAGCCCCAGCATTTT. This sequence encodes CASSLGGFRNQPQHF. The whole variable domain, remainder taken from reference TRBV7-8 and TRBJ1-5, is GAGVSQSPRYKVAKRGQDVALRCDPISGHVSLFWYQQALGQGPEFLTYFQNEAQLDKSGLPSDRFFAERPEGSVSTLKIQRTQQEDSAVYLCASSLGGFRNQPQHFGDGTRLSIL.

This chain connects TRBV7-2 to TRBJ2-1; 13 bases agree with TRBD2. This CDR3 has 15 residues. The trim removed 4 bases at V and 6 bases at J, leaving 3 bases unmatched. Germline lookup yields CDR1 SGHTA and CDR2 FQGNSA. CDR3 DNA: TGTGCCAGCAGCTGGGGACTAGCGGGAATCAATGAGCAGTTCTTC. As protein: CASSWGLAGINEQFF.

The V call is TRBV7-9, the J call TRBJ1-6; 7 positions match TRBD1. This CDR3 region has 15 residues. V was pared by 4 bases and J by 5 bases, with 5 bases of the junction left unmatched. Germline assignment: CDR1 SEHNR and CDR2 FQNEAQ (reference sequence). The CDR3 coding sequence is TGTGCCAGCAGCTCGAAGGGGGCGAATAATTCACCCCTCCACTTT. This encodes CASSSKGANNSPLHF.

This clonotype was counted a few times. The genes are TRBV28 and TRBJ1-1; D uncertain. The CDR3 runs to 16 residues. V lost 1 base and J 6 bases, leaving 18 bases between the germline ends. Germline assignment: CDR1 MDHEN and CDR2 SYDVKM. In DNA, the CDR3 is TGTGCCAGCAGTTTATACGGTTTGGGTAAAGTCGCTGAAGCTTTCTTT. Its translation is CASSLYGLGKVAEAFF.

There are many counts of this clonotype. The CDR3 loop reads CASSLQVDRRNEQFF. The CDR3 nucleotides are TGTGCCAGCAGCTTACAGGTAGACAGGAGGAATGAGCAGTTCTTC. The chain couples TRBV7-2 to TRBJ2-1; D might be TRBD1 (6 bases). The CDR3 has 15 residues. Germline-derived CDR1 and CDR2 are SGHTA and FQGNSA. Trimming removed 2 bases from V and 7 bases from J, with 15 bases in between. Full variable domain (outside the CDR3, taken from reference TRBV7-2 and TRBJ2-1): GAGVSQSPSNKVTEKGKDVELRCDPISGHTALYWYRQSLGQGLEFLIYFQGNSAPDKSGLPSDRFSAERTGGSVSTLTIQRTQQEDSAVYLCASSLQVDRRNEQFFGPGTRLTVL.

This clonotype was found a few times. The chain employs TRBV5-1 and TRBJ1-1; 7 nucleotides align to TRBD1. Germline V gene lookup returns CDR1 SGHRS and CDR2 YFSETQ. After removal of 0 bases from V and 10 bases from J, the junction contained 9 bases not matched to a gene. This CDR3 is 14 amino acids long. The CDR3 coding sequence is TGCGCCAGCAGCTTGGGGCAGGGGGTGAATGGAGCTTTCTTT. Amino acids: CASSLGQGVNGAFF.

This clonotype was counted a few times. The chain is built from TRBV10-2 and TRBJ2-7; D remains ambiguous. The V gene lost 5 bases and the J gene lost 2 bases, with 22 bases spanning the gap. CDR1 WSHSY and CDR2 SAAADI come from the germline V gene. The CDR3 is 17 amino acids. Written as DNA, the CDR3 is TGCGCCAGCAGTTCCCTTGGTACACGATACGCGACCTACGAGCAGTACTTC. Its translation: CASSSLGTRYATYEQYF.

The chain is built from TRBV7-7 and TRBJ2-6; D may correspond to TRBD1 or TRBD2 (5 bases each). The CDR3 is 14 residues long. The germline V gene encodes CDR1 SSHAT and CDR2 FNYEAQ (reference sequence). The CDR3 DNA sequence: TGTGCTGGGGGTGGGAGCTCTGGGGCCAACGTCCTGACTTTC. This codes for CAGGGSSGANVLTF.

This clonotype was counted only a few times. Germline and junction disagree at one end, which may indicate a read error. V and J are TRBV7-6 and TRBJ1-5, with 8 bases matching TRBD1. This CDR3 is 15 amino acids long. Germline lookup yields CDR1 SGHVS and CDR2 FNYEAQ. CDR3 bases: TGTGCCCGCAGCTACGGACAGGGCTCTGATCAGCCCCAGCATTTT. Its translation is CARSYGQGSDQPQHF. Using reference TRBV7-6 and TRBJ1-5 for the parts outside the CDR3, the full variable domain is GAGVSQSPRYKVTKRGQDVALRCDPISGHVSLYWYRQALGQGPEFLTYFNYEAQQDKSGLPNDRFSAERPEGSISTLTIQRTEQRDSAMYRCARSYGQGSDQPQHFGDGTRLSIL.

V usage is TRBV2 and J usage is TRBJ1-2; 8 bases align to TRBD1. The CDR3 totals 12 residues. V lost 5 bases and J lost 10; bases outside the gene matches: 6. Germline V gene data show CDR1 as SNHLY and CDR2 as FYNNEI. CDR3 nucleotide sequence: TGTGCCAGCAGTACCGACAGGGGTGCCTACACCTTC. Encoded protein: CASSTDRGAYTF.

This chain's CDR3 is CASSRDRVEAFF. CDR3 coding DNA: TGTGCCAGCAGCCGGGACAGGGTGGAAGCTTTCTTT. This chain joins TRBV11-2 and TRBJ1-1, with TRBD1 matching over 9 bases. J was trimmed by 8 bases and V by 5 bases; bases with no gene match: 3. Germline CDR1 reads SGHAT; CDR2 reads FQNNGV. CDR3 length: 12 residues.

This clonotype was counted between two and nine times. The V gene is TRBV5-6, the J gene TRBJ2-2; no clear D. The CDR3 is 15 amino acids. V lost 0 bases to trimming and J lost 5 bases, with 11 bases between them. The germline CDR1 and CDR2 sequences are SGHDT and YYEEEE. The CDR3 sequence: CASSLEYVGTGELFF. The CDR3 nucleotides read TGTGCCAGCAGCTTGGAATACGTGGGAACCGGGGAGCTGTTTTTT.

In its sample, this clonotype was seen a few times. The rearrangement joins TRBV20-1 to TRBJ2-7; 14 bases line up with TRBD2. Germline-derived CDR1 and CDR2 are DFQATT and SNEGSKA (reference sequence). With 3 bases clipped from V and 0 bases from J, the junction kept 16 bases outside the gene matches. The CDR3 contains 20 residues. CDR3: CSARAYLTGTSGSNSYEQYF. DNA of the CDR3: TGCAGTGCTAGGGCGTATCTAACCGGGACTAGCGGGAGCAACTCCTACGAGCAGTACTTC.

The gene calls are TRBV4-3 and TRBJ2-5; 10 positions agree with TRBD2. The closer fit of TRBJ2-7 to the DNA end suggests the J call may be wrong. Germline V gene data show CDR1 as LGHNA and CDR2 as YSLEER. The CDR3 totals 20 residues. The CDR3 bases are TGCGCCAGCAGCCAAGATCTTAGTAGCGGGAGGCCGGGGGATTGGTACGAGCAGTACTTC. It specifies CASSQDLSSGRPGDWYEQYF.